Included here is one T cell receptor beta chain sequence, with context. In germline, CDR1 is SGHNT, CDR2 YYREEE (reference sequence). V dropped 5 bases and J dropped 0; count of bases not matched to a gene: 8. There are 17 residues in the CDR3. The data are from a study of blood T cell repertoires in COVID-19. The protocol was immunoSEQ multiplex PCR, while the TCRdb copy is restricted to in-frame clones and leaves out a portion. The sample includes about 150,000 clones, more than 80% of them seen just once. Sequences were obtained from peripheral blood. The V gene is TRBV5-4, the J gene TRBJ1-6; 7 positions agree with TRBD1. This sequence was found in a human donor in a cohort sampled during active COVID-19. CDR3 nucleotide sequence: TGTGCCAGCAGGGAAGGACAGGCGAGCTCCTATAATTCACCCCTCCACTTT. Its protein product is CASREGQASSYNSPLHF.